What follows describes a single TCR beta chain. In the PCR, 60 Vbeta and 13 Jbeta primers were used. Generated by immunoSEQ multiplex PCR, the TCRdb table keeps only in-frame clones and is missing some. The data show roughly 190,000 clones, around 84% seen once. This sample is drawn from a study of cytomegalovirus exposure and HLA in healthy donors. The V end lost 10 bases, the J end lost 10 bases, and 18 bases lay between the germline ends. This CDR3 contains 12 residues. Germline V gene lookup returns CDR1 MNHEY and CDR2 SMNVEV (reference sequence). Sequencing used PBMCs. The receptor comes from a woman younger than 35 in good health and CMV-seronegative. This chain links TRBV27 with TRBJ2-3; possible D gene TRBD2, 6 bases. As DNA, the CDR3 is TGTGCCACCAGGTCGGGGGTCCGAGCGCAGTATTTT. Amino acid sequence: CATRSGVRAQYF.